Below, one TCR beta chain is given with its context. The sample is drawn from a study of blood T cell repertoires in COVID-19. Turning to the study itself: Donors in the United States, Italy and Spain gave samples during acute or convalescent COVID-19. The analysed material was cDNA or gDNA that came from T cells, B-cell-depleted T cells, or PBMCs.

The V end lost 6 bases, the J end lost 9 bases, and 11 bases lay between the germline ends. This CDR3 is 11 amino acids long. Germline-derived CDR1 and CDR2 are LGHDT and YNNKEL (reference sequence). In the authors' workflow: Using reference gene primer amplification, nucleated cell counts were estimated. Some clones are missing from TCRdb's copy, which holds only in-frame ones; the method was immunoSEQ multiplex PCR. The DNA gave D and trimming, while V, J and clone size come from that table. The data hold about 220,000 clones, with 80% observed a single time. Material for sequencing was peripheral blood. The rearrangement joins TRBV3-1 (or the pseudogene TRBV3-2) to TRBJ1-1; D is possibly TRBD1 (6 bases). The sequence was collected from a woman between 70 and 85 years old with acute or convalescent COVID-19. The CDR3 bases are TGTGCCAGCAGACGACAGGAGCAAGCTTTCTTT. Protein: CASRRQEQAFF.